The next 13 T cell receptor beta chains were all read from a single sample in a study of blood T cell repertoires in COVID-19. TCRdb keeps only in-frame clones here, not all; method: immunoSEQ multiplex PCR. The profile shows some 100,000 clones, 85% of them singletons. The specimen sequenced was peripheral blood. The receptors derive from a woman between 65 and 79 years old with active or convalescent COVID-19.

V and J are TRBV28 and TRBJ2-3; 10 bases are a match to TRBD1. The CDR3 contains 16 residues. Germline CDR1 and CDR2: MDHEN and SYDVKM. J gave up 5 bases and V 2 bases, and 7 bases lay outside the gene matches. CDR3 protein: CASSLRRQGAEDTQYF. Here the CDR3 DNA reads TGTGCCAGCAGTTTAAGGCGACAGGGGGCAGAAGATACGCAGTATTTT.

This clone was observed once. The CDR3 region is CASSSQGGDIGENIQYF. The CDR3 bases are TGTGCCAGCAGCTCCCAAGGGGGGGATATCGGAGAAAACATTCAGTACTTC. The chain recombines TRBV7-2 with TRBJ2-4, with D tentatively TRBD2 (7 bases). This CDR3 is built from 17 residues. Germline CDR1 SGHTA, CDR2 FQGNSA. V dropped 4 bases and J dropped 5 bases, with 21 bases sitting between them.

The chain is built from TRBV4-1 and TRBJ2-2; TRBD2 aligns across 9 bases. V dropped 0 bases and J dropped 13; count of bases not matched to a gene: 12. This CDR3 contains 16 residues. Germline V gene lookup returns CDR1 MGHRA and CDR2 YSYEKL. The CDR3 region has the DNA TGCGCCAGCAGCCAAGATGTAGCGGGGGCCCTAAGGGGGCTGTTTTTT. It specifies CASSQDVAGALRGLFF.

The chain joins TRBV28 to TRBJ1-5; no clear D. The germline V gene has CDR1 MDHEN and CDR2 SYDVKM. This CDR3 is built from 14 residues. The V end lost 2 bases, the J end lost 7 bases, and 12 bases lay between the germline ends. CDR3 region: CASSLGLGGQPQHF. For the CDR3, the DNA is TGTGCCAGCAGTTTAGGTCTTGGCGGACAGCCCCAGCATTTT.

The V call is TRBV28, the J call TRBJ1-2; D is unresolved. This CDR3 has 15 residues. Per germline, CDR1 MDHEN and CDR2 SYDVKM. V was cut by 4 bases and J by 8 bases, with 20 bases left in between. CDR3 coding DNA: TGTGCCAGCAGTTCATTGTCGGGGTTCGGCGGCGGCTACACCTTC. It specifies CASSSLSGFGGGYTF.

CDR3 sequence (DNA): TGTGCCAGCACCGGGACAGACATCCAAACTTCCTACGAGCAGTACTTC. It yields the protein CASTGTDIQTSYEQYF. The chain is built from TRBV28 and TRBJ2-7; 7 positions match TRBD1. J was trimmed by 1 base and V by 7 bases; bases with no gene match: 13. The CDR3 has 16 amino acids. CDR1 and CDR2 from the germline V gene are MDHEN and SYDVKM.

The genes are TRBV6-2 or TRBV6-3 and TRBJ2-7; TRBD1 matches at 9 bases. Germline CDR1 is MNHEY and CDR2 is SVGEGT. This CDR3 is 14 amino acids long. V trimming: 6 bases; J trimming: 4 bases; junction bases outside the gene matches: 7. CDR3 bases: TGTGCCAGCAGCACAACAGGGGGCTTGTACGAGCAGTACTTC. Translating gives CASSTTGGLYEQYF.

In DNA, the CDR3 is TGTGCCAGCAGCTTCCAGTCCTTCTCTGGAAACACCATATATTTT. Encoded protein: CASSFQSFSGNTIYF. V is TRBV7-2 and J is TRBJ1-3; no clear D gene. V was pared by 3 bases and J by 0 bases, with 9 bases between. The CDR3 extends over 15 amino acids. Per the germline V gene, CDR1 is SGHTA and CDR2 is FQGNSA. Combining the CDR3 with reference TRBV7-2 and TRBJ1-3 gives the whole variable domain GAGVSQSPSNKVTEKGKDVELRCDPISGHTALYWYRQSLGQGLEFLIYFQGNSAPDKSGLPSDRFSAERTGGSVSTLTIQRTQQEDSAVYLCASSFQSFSGNTIYFGEGSWLTVV.

The rearrangement joins TRBV7-2 to TRBJ1-3; possibly TRBD1 for D (6 bases). Germline V lookup: CDR1 SGHTA, CDR2 FQGNSA. The germline V and J ends were trimmed by 2 bases and 1 base, with 9 bases remaining between them. The CDR3 covers 15 residues. The CDR3 DNA follows: TGTGCCAGCAGCTTAAGGGGGGGATCTGGAAACACCATATATTTT. Translation: CASSLRGGSGNTIYF.

This clone was counted once. The chain links TRBV5-1 to TRBJ2-5, with D possibly matching TRBD2 (6 bases). Germline V gene lookup returns CDR1 SGHRS and CDR2 YFSETQ. The CDR3 consists of 14 residues. Trimming cost V 1 base and J 3 bases, with 10 bases left between them. The CDR3 loop reads CASSLTSPEETQYF. The CDR3 region has the DNA TGCGCCAGCAGCTTGACTAGCCCAGAAGAGACCCAGTACTTC.

The gene calls are TRBV5-1 and TRBJ2-5; TRBD2 agrees at 7 bases. V lost 2 bases and J lost 5; bases outside the gene matches: 9. The CDR3 spans 15 residues. CDR1 SGHRS and CDR2 YFSETQ come from the germline V gene. The CDR3 DNA follows: TGCGCCAGCAGCTTCATGGCGGGAGTTGGGGAGACCCAGTACTTC. It specifies CASSFMAGVGETQYF.

The chain joins TRBV12-3 or TRBV12-4 to TRBJ1-5; D is possibly TRBD1 (5 bases). Trimming removed 5 bases at V and 5 bases at J, with 10 bases between. The CDR3 is 13 residues long. DNA of the CDR3: TGTGCCAGCAGTGAAACAGGATATCAGCCCCAGCATTTT. It codes for CASSETGYQPQHF.

The rearrangement uses TRBV15 and TRBJ2-3; tentative D call: TRBD1 (5 bases). The CDR3 is 15 amino acids. Between the trimmed V and J ends, which lost 0 bases and 4 bases, there was a span of 11 bases. Germline loops: CDR1 LNHNV, CDR2 YYDKDF (reference sequence). The CDR3 is CATSRDRAKADTQYF. The DNA for the CDR3 is TGTGCCACCAGCAGAGACAGGGCTAAGGCAGATACGCAGTATTTT. Combining the CDR3 with reference TRBV15 and TRBJ2-3 gives the whole variable domain DAMVIQNPRYQVTQFGKPVTLSCSQTLNHNVMYWYQQKSSQAPKLLFHYYDKDFNNEADTPDNFQSRRPNTSFCFLDIRSPGLGDTAMYLCATSRDRAKADTQYFGPGTRLTVL.